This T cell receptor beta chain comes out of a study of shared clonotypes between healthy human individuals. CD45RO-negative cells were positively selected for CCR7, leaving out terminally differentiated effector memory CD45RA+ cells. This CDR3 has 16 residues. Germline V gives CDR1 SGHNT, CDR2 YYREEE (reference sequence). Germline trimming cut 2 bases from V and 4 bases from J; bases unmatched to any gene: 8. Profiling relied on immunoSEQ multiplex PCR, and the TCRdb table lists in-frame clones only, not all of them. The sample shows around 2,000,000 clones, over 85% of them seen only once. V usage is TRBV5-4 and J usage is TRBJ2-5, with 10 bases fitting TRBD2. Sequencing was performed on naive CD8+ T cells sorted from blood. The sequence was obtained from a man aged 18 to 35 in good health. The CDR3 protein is CASSLASGGGLETQYF. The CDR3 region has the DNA TGTGCCAGCAGCTTAGCTAGCGGGGGAGGATTAGAGACCCAGTACTTC.